A single sample gave rise to the 31 T cell receptor beta chains below, sequenced in a study of blood T cells in healthy people across ages. A sample-barcoded 5' primer and a J-beta primer mix were used in a second PCR of about 6 to 12 cycles. Using its own MiXCR run on the 5' RACE reads, TCRdb lists one record per CDR3 protein. Of about 640,000 distinct CDR3 sequences in the sample, 58% were seen once. Sequences were obtained from blood. These TCRs come from a man in his 60s in good health.

V and J are TRBV5-1 and TRBJ2-2, with 9 positions matching TRBD1. V lost 5 bases, J lost 8 bases, and 4 bases stayed unmatched. Germline V gives CDR1 SGHRS, CDR2 YFSETQ. The CDR3 covers 13 residues. The CDR3 loop reads CASRGQGTGELFF. Here the CDR3 DNA reads TGCGCCAGCAGGGGACAGGGAACTGGGGAGCTGTTTTTT.

The V gene is TRBV5-6, the J gene TRBJ2-1, with a tentative D call TRBD2 (6 bases). Trimming took 0 bases from V and 3 from J, leaving 13 bases between them. CDR1 SGHDT and CDR2 YYEEEE come from the germline V gene. The CDR3 is 16 amino acids. The CDR3 reads CASSLGGSGNYNEQFF. The CDR3 nucleotides are TGTGCCAGCAGCTTGGGAGGTAGCGGTAACTACAATGAGCAGTTCTTC.

The chain is built from TRBV11-2 and TRBJ2-1, with 7 bases aligning to TRBD1. This CDR3 is built from 15 residues. V lost 3 bases to trimming and J lost 2 bases; unmatched junction nucleotides: 4. In germline, CDR1 is SGHAT, CDR2 FQNNGV. For the CDR3, the DNA is TGTGCCAGCAGCTTTGTCACAGGGGCCTACAATGAGCAGTTCTTC. Protein sequence: CASSFVTGAYNEQFF. The full variable domain, with the rest looked up from reference TRBV11-2 and TRBJ2-1, is EAGVAQSPRYKIIEKRQSVAFWCNPISGHATLYWYQQILGQGPKLLIQFQNNGVVDDSQLPKDRFSAERLKGVDSTLKIQPAKLEDSAVYLCASSFVTGAYNEQFFGPGTRLTVL.

The rearrangement links TRBV7-2 to TRBJ2-1, with D uncertain. The CDR3 is 15 amino acids. The V gene lost 2 bases and the J gene lost 0 bases, with 8 bases spanning the gap. Germline CDR1 SGHTA, CDR2 FQGNSA. In nucleotides, the CDR3 is TGTGCCAGCAGCTTAAGGAACCCCTCCTACAATGAGCAGTTCTTC. This translates into CASSLRNPSYNEQFF. The full variable domain, in which reference TRBV7-2 and TRBJ2-1 provide the parts outside the CDR3, is GAGVSQSPSNKVTEKGKDVELRCDPISGHTALYWYRQSLGQGLEFLIYFQGNSAPDKSGLPSDRFSAERTGGSVSTLTIQRTQQEDSAVYLCASSLRNPSYNEQFFGPGTRLTVL.

This sequence joins TRBV24-1 and TRBJ2-1; D possibly matches TRBD1 or TRBD2 (5 bases each). Per the germline V gene, CDR1 is KGHDR and CDR2 is SFDVKD. This CDR3 is built from 15 residues. With 3 bases removed from V and 7 bases from J, the gap between germline ends came to 15 bases. CDR3 protein: CATSDVRGEENEQFF. The CDR3 nucleotides read TGTGCCACCAGTGATGTGAGGGGTGAGGAGAATGAGCAGTTCTTC.

Concerning this clonotype itself: The junction departs from germline at one end; a sequencing error may be responsible. V usage is TRBV7-2 and J usage is TRBJ2-2; D may correspond to TRBD1 or TRBD2 (5 bases each). This CDR3 region has 17 residues. CDR1 and CDR2 (germline): SGHTA, FQGNSA. The CDR3 here is CASSPQTGTVGTRELFF. As DNA, the CDR3 is TGTGCCAGCAGCCCCCAGACCGGGACGGTCGGCACCAGGGAGCTGTTTTTT.

In this sample, this clonotype turned up a few times. This chain uses TRBV7-2 with TRBJ1-2; D gene unclear. The V and J ends lost 1 base and 7 bases respectively, with 10 bases between them. Germline V gene lookup returns CDR1 SGHTA and CDR2 FQGNSA. The CDR3 has 13 residues. In nucleotides, the CDR3 is TGTGCCAGCAGCTTAGGGACGGAACCTGGCTACACCTTC. It yields the protein CASSLGTEPGYTF.

This chain uses TRBV4-2 with TRBJ2-3; 12 bases line up with TRBD2. V trimming: 6 bases; J trimming: 4 bases; junction bases outside the gene matches: 5. Germline V CDR1 and CDR2: LGHNA, YNFKEQ. The CDR3 is 15 residues long. This chain's CDR3 is CASRLAGGNADTQYF. CDR3 nucleotide sequence: TGTGCCAGCAGACTAGCGGGGGGAAACGCAGATACGCAGTATTTT.

The chain joins TRBV2 to TRBJ2-5; D remains unclear. The CDR3 loop spans 14 amino acids. Germline-derived CDR1 and CDR2 are SNHLY and FYNNEI. V was cut by 0 bases and J by 2 bases, with 7 bases left in between. The CDR3 reads CASSEAVLQETQYF. The CDR3 DNA sequence: TGTGCCAGCAGTGAAGCAGTGCTTCAAGAGACCCAGTACTTC.

The V and J genes are TRBV11-2 and TRBJ2-6; D may match TRBD1 or TRBD2 (5 bases each). Deletions cut 4 bases from V and 0 bases from J, with 13 bases between. Germline V CDR1 and CDR2: SGHAT, FQNNGV. The length of the CDR3 is 17 residues. CDR3 DNA sequence: TGTGCCAGCAGCTCACCGGGACGGATCTCTGGGGCCAACGTCCTGACTTTC. This gives the protein CASSSPGRISGANVLTF.

V usage is TRBV12-3 or TRBV12-4 and J usage is TRBJ1-6, with D possibly being TRBD1 (6 bases). The V gene lost 6 bases and the J gene lost 4 bases, with 13 bases spanning the gap. The CDR3 consists of 15 residues. CDR3 sequence: CASSSGARYNSPLHF. CDR3 nucleotide sequence: TGTGCCAGCAGCTCAGGGGCCAGATATAATTCACCCCTCCACTTT.

This chain links TRBV4-2 with TRBJ2-7; TRBD2 agrees at 7 bases. The DNA end lines up better with TRBJ2-5; the J call may be wrong. CDR1 and CDR2 (germline): LGHNA, YNFKEQ. The CDR3 contains 15 residues. The CDR3 is CASSGVGLSGETQYF. In DNA, the CDR3 is TGTGCCAGCAGCGGGGTGGGCCTTAGCGGGGAGACCCAGTACTTC.

This clonotype was observed a few times. No DNA is shown, since the ends of the CDR3 on it are uncertain; the CDR3 is the one TCRdb lists. V and J are TRBV7-5 and TRBJ2-7; TRBD2, as called in the table, went unchecked against the DNA. TRBV7-5 is termed a pseudogene. The CDR3 region is 18 residues in length, termini included. The CDR3: CISVPEARGLAGSYEQYF.

This chain links TRBV2 with TRBJ1-4; no firm D call. The V gene lost 7 bases and the J gene lost 4 bases, with 13 bases spanning the gap. The CDR3 covers 14 residues. CDR1 and CDR2 (germline): SNHLY, FYNNEI. The DNA of the CDR3 is TGTGCCAGCACCGAGAGGGCTGATAATGAAAAACTGTTTTTT. It codes for CASTERADNEKLFF.

This chain joins TRBV3-1 and TRBJ2-1, with D perhaps matching TRBD2 (5 bases). The CDR3 runs to 15 residues. The germline V gene has CDR1 LGHDT and CDR2 YNNKEL (reference sequence). Trimming stripped 2 bases from V and 4 bases from J, with 12 bases between. CDR3 DNA: TGTGCCAGCAGCCAACAAGGCGGACTGTACAATGAGCAGTTCTTC. Translated, it gives CASSQQGGLYNEQFF.

This rearrangement joins TRBV20-1 to TRBJ2-5; 8 bases match TRBD2. The better agreement between TRBJ2-7 and the DNA end casts doubt on the J call. This CDR3 is 13 amino acids long. Looked up from germline, CDR1 is DFQATT and CDR2 is SNEGSKA (reference sequence). The CDR3, as DNA: TGCAGTGCTAGCGGGGGGGGCGGTTACGAGCAGTACTTC. As protein: CSASGGGGYEQYF.

V gene TRBV7-9 combines with J gene TRBJ1-4; a possible D gene is TRBD1 (6 bases). Trimming stripped 2 bases from V and 5 bases from J, with 12 bases between. The germline V gene encodes CDR1 SEHNR and CDR2 FQNEAQ (reference sequence). CDR3 size: 15 residues. The CDR3 DNA reads TGTGCCAGCAGCTTAAGGGACACCCGAAATGAAAAACTGTTTTTT. Translation gives CASSLRDTRNEKLFF.

This clonotype came up once. This chain links TRBV12-5 with TRBJ2-3; TRBD2 matches 15 bases. V was pared by 2 bases and J by 10 bases, with 10 bases of the junction left unmatched. Germline CDR1 and CDR2: LGHNT and FRNRAP. The CDR3 spans 17 residues. The CDR3 here is CASGLPNGLAGGRPQYF. The CDR3 DNA reads TGTGCTAGTGGTTTGCCAAACGGACTAGCGGGGGGGCGCCCGCAGTATTTT.

This clonotype was counted between two and nine times. This sequence joins TRBV5-1 and TRBJ2-1; D call uncertain. The germline V gene encodes CDR1 SGHRS and CDR2 YFSETQ. This CDR3 spans 16 amino acids. With 2 bases removed from V and 8 bases from J, the gap between germline ends came to 20 bases. CDR3 amino acids: CASSLDVSGVGDEQFF. The DNA for the CDR3 is TGCGCCAGCAGCTTAGATGTATCTGGGGTAGGCGATGAGCAGTTCTTC.

This chain uses TRBV28 with TRBJ2-5, with 12 bases identical to TRBD2. Trimming removed 4 bases from V and 14 bases from J; junction bases left unmatched: 17. There are 16 residues in the CDR3. CDR1 is MDHEN, CDR2 SYDVKM, per germline. CDR3 residues: CASSSLLGLAGPEHYF. CDR3 DNA: TGTGCCAGCAGTTCCCTATTAGGACTAGCGGGGCCTGAGCATTACTTC.

This chain joins TRBV20-1 and TRBJ2-5; D is perhaps TRBD1 (8 bases). CDR1 and CDR2 from the germline V gene are DFQATT and SNEGSKA (reference sequence). The V gene lost 3 bases and the J gene lost 1 base, with 24 bases spanning the gap. The CDR3 covers 18 residues. CDR3 DNA: TGCAGTGCTAGTCGGGGGGACCGACAGGGGCCCACCCAAGAGACCCAGTACTTC. Its translation is CSASRGDRQGPTQETQYF.

This rearrangement joins TRBV6-1 to TRBJ2-4; D possibly corresponds to TRBD1 (6 bases). The end of the DNA is better explained by TRBJ2-5, so the J call may be wrong. This CDR3 region has 15 residues. Germline CDR1 reads MNHNS; CDR2 reads SASEGT. For the CDR3, the DNA is TGTGCCAGCAGTGACGCAGGGGTCCCCCAAGAGACCCAGTACTTC. Amino acids: CASSDAGVPQETQYF.

The rearrangement joins TRBV7-2 to TRBJ2-6, with D uncertain. The CDR3 has 17 amino acids. Germline loops: CDR1 SGHTA, CDR2 FQGNSA. V lost 2 bases, J lost 0 bases, and 11 bases lay in between. The CDR3 region has the DNA TGTGCCAGCAGCTTAATCGTCAGCCACTCTGGGGCCAACGTCCTGACTTTC. Protein product: CASSLIVSHSGANVLTF.

The genes are TRBV9 and TRBJ2-7; D is unresolved. Germline V gene data show CDR1 as SGDLS and CDR2 as YYNGEE. Trimming left V 0 bases short and J 3 bases short, with 13 bases between. The CDR3 covers 15 residues. The CDR3 DNA reads as TGTGCCAGCAGCGTAGGGGGTAGGACGGTCTACGAGCAGTACTTC. Its protein is CASSVGGRTVYEQYF.

V and J are TRBV5-1 and TRBJ2-1; no firm D call. Germline CDR1 reads SGHRS; CDR2 reads YFSETQ. This CDR3 has 15 residues. The V end lost 4 bases, the J end lost 0 bases, and 11 bases lay between the germline ends. As DNA, the CDR3 is TGCGCCAGCAGCACTTTACCGAGCTCCTACAATGAGCAGTTCTTC. Amino acid sequence: CASSTLPSSYNEQFF. Looking up the rest from reference TRBV5-1 and TRBJ2-1 gives the full variable domain: KAGVTQTPRYLIKTRGQQVTLSCSPISGHRSVSWYQQTPGQGLQFLFEYFSETQRNKGNFPGRFSGRQFSNSRSEMNVSTLELGDSALYLCASSTLPSSYNEQFFGPGTRLTVL.

V usage is TRBV10-3 and J usage is TRBJ2-1; 10 bases are a match to TRBD1. CDR1 is ENHRY and CDR2 is SYGVKD in the germline V gene. The CDR3 totals 15 residues. J gave up 6 bases and V 6 bases, and 8 bases lay outside the gene matches. CDR3 DNA: TGTGCCATCAGGCCCGGGACAGGGGAGTCCAATGAGCAGTTCTTC. The encoded protein is CAIRPGTGESNEQFF.

This CDR3 is CASFRRGGGYGYTF. CDR3 nucleotides: TGTGCCAGCTTCCGCCGGGGGGGCGGCTATGGCTACACCTTC. The rearrangement joins TRBV6-1 to TRBJ1-2, with D perhaps TRBD1 (6 bases). V lost 8 bases, J lost 4 bases, and 17 bases lay in between. The CDR3 has 14 residues. Germline V gene sequence: CDR1 MNHNS, CDR2 SASEGT.

The CDR3 nucleotides are TGTGCCAGCAGTTACAGGTCCACCGGGGAGCTGTTTTTT. The encoded protein is CASSYRSTGELFF. This sequence joins TRBV6-6 and TRBJ2-2; D unresolved. Germline CDR1 and CDR2: MNHNY and SVGAGI (reference sequence). CDR3 length equals 13 residues. The V gene lost 2 bases and the J gene lost 4 bases, with 5 bases spanning the gap.

V gene TRBV20-1 combines with J gene TRBJ2-7; 9 bases fit TRBD1. Looked up from germline, CDR1 is DFQATT and CDR2 is SNEGSKA (reference sequence). The CDR3 is made up of 12 amino acids. V trimming: 4 bases; J trimming: 6 bases; junction bases outside the gene matches: 4. CDR3 sequence: CSATGTGFEQYF. The CDR3 region has the DNA TGCAGTGCTACCGGGACAGGGTTCGAGCAGTACTTC.

This chain joins TRBV10-3 and TRBJ2-6, with D uncertain. Germline assignment: CDR1 ENHRY and CDR2 SYGVKD. With 7 bases removed from V and 0 bases from J, the gap between germline ends came to 10 bases. The CDR3 runs 15 residues. The DNA for the CDR3 is TGTGCCATCAACCCGGGCAACTCTGGGGCCAACGTCCTGACTTTC. Translating it yields CAINPGNSGANVLTF.

This clonotype was seen a few times. V is TRBV10-3 and J is TRBJ2-3; D is unclear. CDR1 and CDR2 (germline): ENHRY, SYGVKD. The CDR3 has 13 residues. The V gene lost 2 bases and the J gene lost 4 bases, with 7 bases spanning the gap. The CDR3: CAISEGVPDTQYF. The CDR3 bases are TGTGCCATCAGTGAGGGGGTTCCAGATACGCAGTATTTT.